This record looks at one T cell receptor (beta chain) sequence and its context. The data were obtained in a study of blood T cell repertoires in COVID-19. Study information: The study drew acute and convalescent COVID-19 samples from the United States, Italy and Spain. From T cells, B-cell-depleted T cells, or PBMCs came the material, which was cDNA or gDNA.

Clones were read by immunoSEQ multiplex PCR, and TCRdb kept only the in-frame ones, dropping some. Of fewer than 200,000 clones listed, approximately 84% are singletons. CDR1 and CDR2 from the germline V gene are MNHEY and SMNVEV (reference sequence). The CDR3 length is 17 residues. Trimming took off 3 bases at V and 4 bases at J, with 19 bases between the two ends. Sequencing input: peripheral blood. The chain recombines TRBV27 with TRBJ2-1; D is perhaps TRBD2 (6 bases). The clonotype comes from a man aged 35 to 55 who had recovered from COVID-19. The CDR3 loop reads CASSFSHSGARYNEQFF. The CDR3 bases are TGTGCCAGCAGTTTCTCCCATTCGGGAGCGAGGTACAATGAGCAGTTCTTC.